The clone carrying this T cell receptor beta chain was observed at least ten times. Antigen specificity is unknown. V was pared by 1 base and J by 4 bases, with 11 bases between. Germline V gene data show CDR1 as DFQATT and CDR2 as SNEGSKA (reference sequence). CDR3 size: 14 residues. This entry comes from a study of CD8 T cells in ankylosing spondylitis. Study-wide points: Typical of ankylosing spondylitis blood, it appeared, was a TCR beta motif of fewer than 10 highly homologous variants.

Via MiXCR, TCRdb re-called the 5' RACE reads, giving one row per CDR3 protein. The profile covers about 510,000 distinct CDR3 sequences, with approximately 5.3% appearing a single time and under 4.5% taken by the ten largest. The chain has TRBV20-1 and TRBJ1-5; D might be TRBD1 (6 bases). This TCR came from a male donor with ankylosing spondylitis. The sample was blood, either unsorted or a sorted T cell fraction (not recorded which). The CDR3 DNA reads TGCAGTGCTAGAGGGGGGGCGCGTAATCAGCCCCAGCATTTT. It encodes CSARGGARNQPQHF.